The 13 T cell receptor beta chains below come from one sample, sequenced in a study of blood T cell repertoires in COVID-19. The data were produced by immunoSEQ multiplex PCR, yet TCRdb's version contains in-frame clones alone and is incomplete. The sample yields about 45,000 clones, roughly 88% seen once. The specimen was peripheral blood. The receptors here all came from a woman over 75 with acute or convalescent COVID-19.

The chain recombines TRBV10-1 with TRBJ2-2, with 8 bases fitting TRBD2. The CDR3 is 14 residues long. Germline CDR1 and CDR2: WNHNN and SYGVQD (reference sequence). With V trimmed by 8 bases and J by 1 base, 3 bases remained unmatched. The CDR3 DNA sequence: TGCGCCAGCGGGCTAGCGGGGAACACCGGGGAGCTGTTTTTT. Translation gives CASGLAGNTGELFF.

The chain recombines TRBV2 with TRBJ1-2; D gene ambiguous. The CDR3 totals 15 residues. Trimming pared 2 bases from V and 8 bases from J, leaving 18 bases between. In germline, CDR1 is SNHLY, CDR2 FYNNEI. The CDR3 DNA follows: TGTGCCAGCAGTGAAACCGGACCGTGGACTGGCGGCTACACCTTC. Translating it yields CASSETGPWTGGYTF. Filled out from reference TRBV2 and TRBJ1-2, the complete variable domain reads EPEVTQTPSHQVTQMGQEVILRCVPISNHLYFYWYRQILGQKVEFLVSFYNNEISEKSEIFDDQFSVERPDGSNFTLKIRSTKLEDSAMYFCASSETGPWTGGYTFGSGTRLTVV.

J is TRBJ2-2 and V is TRBV5-3, with 9 nucleotides matching TRBD1. TRBV5-3 is marked as an open reading frame, function uncertain. There are 16 residues in the CDR3. J lost 5 bases, V lost 8 bases, and 13 bases had no gene match. CDR3 sequence reads: CASGHEGTGWTGELFF. CDR3 coding DNA: TGTGCCAGCGGACACGAGGGGACAGGGTGGACCGGGGAGCTGTTTTTT.

CDR3 sequence reads: CASSVTGQNTGELFF. The CDR3 DNA reads as TGTGCCAGCTCAGTTACGGGACAAAACACCGGGGAGCTGTTTTTT. V gene TRBV18 combines with J gene TRBJ2-2, with a possible D match to TRBD1 (6 bases). Trimming removed 5 bases at V and 2 bases at J, with 12 bases between. Germline V lookup: CDR1 KGHSH, CDR2 LQKENI. The CDR3 sequence is 15 residues long.

V is TRBV18 and J is TRBJ1-3; 7 bases line up with TRBD1. J was trimmed by 0 bases and V by 2 bases; bases with no gene match: 4. The CDR3 is 16 residues long. Germline loops: CDR1 KGHSH, CDR2 LQKENI. The DNA of the CDR3 is TGTGCCAGCTCACCATTAACAGGGGTCTCTGGAAACACCATATATTTT. Its translation is CASSPLTGVSGNTIYF.

This rearrangement joins TRBV9 to TRBJ2-5; 7 bases map to TRBD1. Per germline, CDR1 SGDLS and CDR2 YYNGEE. V lost 4 bases to trimming and J lost 4 bases; unmatched junction nucleotides: 10. The length of the CDR3 is 15 residues. CDR3 sequence reads: CASSSKTGPPETQYF. The CDR3 DNA sequence: TGTGCCAGCAGCTCAAAGACAGGGCCTCCAGAGACCCAGTACTTC. The variable domain in full, completed from reference TRBV9 and TRBJ2-5, reads DSGVTQTPKHLITATGQRVTLRCSPRSGDLSVYWYQQSLDQGLQFLIQYYNGEERAKGNILERFSAQQFPDLHSELNLSSLELGDSALYFCASSSKTGPPETQYFGPGTRLLVL.

This chain links TRBV7-8 with TRBJ1-1; no clear D gene. The V end lost 2 bases, the J end lost 5 bases, and 18 bases lay between the germline ends. Germline CDR1 SGHVS, CDR2 FQNEAQ. CDR3 length equals 16 residues. This CDR3 is CASSLNVGSTGTEAFF. The CDR3 DNA is TGTGCCAGCAGCTTAAACGTTGGAAGTACGGGGACTGAAGCTTTCTTT.

V gene TRBV10-3 combines with J gene TRBJ2-7, with 9 bases matching TRBD1. CDR3 length: 12 residues. V was clipped by 8 bases and J by 6 bases; unmatched bases: 5. Germline V lookup: CDR1 ENHRY, CDR2 SYGVKD. The CDR3 sequence is CAIAKTGGEQYF. CDR3 nucleotides: TGTGCCATCGCCAAGACAGGGGGCGAGCAGTACTTC.

The V gene is TRBV5-6, the J gene TRBJ2-5; no firm D call. The CDR3 spans 13 residues. The germline V and J ends were trimmed by 1 base and 4 bases, with 8 bases remaining between them. Germline V CDR1 and CDR2: SGHDT, YYEEEE. The CDR3, as DNA: TGTGCCAGCAGCTTGACGGGTTTAGAGACCCAGTACTTC. It codes for CASSLTGLETQYF.

The chain combines TRBV7-9 with TRBJ1-3; D might be TRBD1 (6 bases). This CDR3 has 17 residues. CDR1 is SEHNR and CDR2 is FQNEAQ in the germline V gene (reference sequence). With 5 bases removed from V and 2 bases from J, the gap between germline ends came to 19 bases. CDR3 DNA: TGTGCCAGCAGCCTACCACAGGGATTGGCACCTGGAAACACCATATATTTT. It encodes CASSLPQGLAPGNTIYF.

The chain combines TRBV9 with TRBJ2-1, with 12 nucleotides matching TRBD2. V trimming: 6 bases; J trimming: 8 bases; junction bases outside the gene matches: 6. This CDR3 region has 14 residues. Germline V gene sequence: CDR1 SGDLS, CDR2 YYNGEE. The CDR3 DNA follows: TGTGCCAGCACCGCTAGCGGGAGGGCCCATGAGCAGTTCTTC. Protein product: CASTASGRAHEQFF.

The chain uses TRBV5-6 and TRBJ2-1; weak D call: TRBD2 (6 bases). Germline-derived CDR1 and CDR2 are SGHDT and YYEEEE. V shed 0 bases and J shed 1 base, with 8 bases lying between them. The CDR3 loop spans 15 amino acids. The CDR3 protein is CASSLDGTSYNEQFF. DNA for the CDR3: TGTGCCAGCAGCTTGGACGGGACTTCCTACAATGAGCAGTTCTTC.

The chain couples TRBV6-5 to TRBJ1-4; 9 nucleotides agree with TRBD1. Trimming took 7 bases from V and 7 from J; bases not matched to a gene: 4. Per germline, CDR1 MNHEY and CDR2 SVGAGI. The CDR3 spans 13 residues. CDR3 in amino acids: CASKQGAGEKLFF. The DNA of the CDR3 is TGTGCCAGCAAACAGGGGGCCGGTGAAAAACTGTTTTTT.